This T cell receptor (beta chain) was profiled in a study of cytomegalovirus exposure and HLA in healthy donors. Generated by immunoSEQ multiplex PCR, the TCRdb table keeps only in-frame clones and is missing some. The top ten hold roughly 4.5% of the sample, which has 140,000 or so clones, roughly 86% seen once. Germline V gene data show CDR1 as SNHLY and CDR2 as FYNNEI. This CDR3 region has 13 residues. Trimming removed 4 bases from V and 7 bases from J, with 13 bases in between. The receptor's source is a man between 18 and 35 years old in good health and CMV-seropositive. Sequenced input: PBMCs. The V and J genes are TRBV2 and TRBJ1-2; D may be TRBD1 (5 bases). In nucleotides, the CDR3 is TGTGCCAGCAGTGTCGGGGGTTTTGCTGGCTACACCTTC. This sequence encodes CASSVGGFAGYTF.